This is a list of T cell receptor beta chains from one sample in a study of cytomegalovirus exposure and HLA in healthy donors. The assay was immunoSEQ multiplex PCR, and TCRdb's table has in-frame clones only and misses some. The sample has 150,000 or so clones, about 85% seen once. Sequenced input: PBMCs. Receptors originate from a male donor in good health and CMV-seropositive. Both conserved end residues are part of each CDR3. Only part of the rows carry a size: once, few, many, or a class if the clone is expanded.

>TRBV18|-|TRBJ2-3
CASSPLSSGRRDTQYF
>TRBV13|-|TRBJ2-5
CASHEGAQQETQYF
>TRBV5-4|-|TRBJ2-7
CASSSGGSASYEQYF
>TRBV7-2|-|TRBJ1-1
CASSILTRLRAEAFF
>TRBV7-9|-|TRBJ2-2
CSSSFPGLAVTANTGELFF
>TRBV6-6|-|TRBJ2-2
CASSSPAGAIGELFF
>TRBV10-3|-|TRBJ2-5
CAISTGQGKETQYF
>TRBV7-2|-|TRBJ1-6
CASSPRDGDSPLHF
>TRBV6-4|-|TRBJ2-3
CASSPLTSGTGNTQYF
>TRBV6-1|-|TRBJ1-5
CASSADPDRMAQPQHF
>TRBV5-1|-|TRBJ2-1
CASGIERNYNEQFF
>TRBV5-1|-|TRBJ2-5
CASIGTRGETQYF
>TRBV19|-|TRBJ2-7
CASSAAAPPRHEQYF
>TRBV20-1|few|TRBJ2-3
CSATTSNTQYF
>TRBV7-5|-|TRBJ1-5
CVRSLRGHQPQHF
>TRBV19|-|TRBJ1-5
CASSIRTGNQPQHF
>TRBV20-1|-|TRBJ1-4
CSAAQGQKLFF
>TRBV5-6|-|TRBJ2-7
CASSLVGQGSYEQYF
>TRBV5-6|few|TRBJ2-7
CASSQMRTLSYEQYF
>TRBV5-6|-|TRBJ2-1
CASSFSGRISYNEQFF
>TRBV28|-|TRBJ1-4
CASRDSLAEKLFF
>TRBV2|-|TRBJ1-1
CASSLLDVNTEAFF
>TRBV5-4|-|TRBJ2-3
CASSSVAGEVTDTQYF
>TRBV18|once|TRBJ2-7
CASSPGQITSEQYF
>TRBV25-1|few|TRBJ2-4
CASSGTGSLNIQYF
>TRBV7-9|-|TRBJ2-7
CSSSLRPWTGQSYEQYF
>TRBV28|once|TRBJ1-2
CASSLYRVLYGYTF
>TRBV2|-|TRBJ1-2
CASSEAAGRARGGYTF
>TRBV28|-|TRBJ2-2
CASSPLPGQGAPGELFF
>TRBV6-5|-|TRBJ2-7
CASRRQGADEQYF
>TRBV30|-|TRBJ1-2
CAWSVGAQAYYGYTF
>TRBV2|-|TRBJ1-1
CASSPTGSNTEAFF
>TRBV7-9|-|TRBJ2-4
CASSLIGFKNIQYF
>TRBV7-2|-|TRBJ2-1
CASSLPPGSSYNEQFF
>TRBV19|-|TRBJ2-7
CASSISAGAYEQYF
>TRBV9|-|TRBJ2-3
CASSMGLADSTDTQYF
>TRBV7-9|-|TRBJ1-4
CASQITGVNEKLFF
>TRBV11-2|-|TRBJ2-1
CASSLVYEQFF
>TRBV7-9|few|TRBJ2-7
CASSFETSSYEQYF
>TRBV7-2|-|TRBJ2-2
CASSLTSGGAGELFF
>TRBV9|-|TRBJ2-7
CASSASGTPVFEQYF
>TRBV4-2|once|TRBJ2-4
CASSQGSGRAVVISNIQYF
>TRBV7-2|once|TRBJ1-2
CASSPFTGNYGYTF
>TRBV6-5|-|TRBJ2-6
CASRSPGGANVLTF
>TRBV7-9|-|TRBJ1-1
CASIHRVTRTGENTEAFF
>TRBV7-8|once|TRBJ2-7
CASRSTRVSSSYEQYF
>TRBV19|-|TRBJ1-1
CASSIGPLNTEAFF
>TRBV9|-|TRBJ2-1
CASSVVETGTYNEQFF
>TRBV28|-|TRBJ2-7
CASSPGTGRASYEQYF
>TRBV5-1|-|TRBJ2-1
CASTLGSSGNEQFF
>TRBV19|few|TRBJ2-7
CASIGEMIEQYF